Following are 26 T cell receptor beta chains from one sample sequenced in a study of T cells expressing NK-cell markers. Each CDR3 protein gets one entry in TCRdb, which reprocessed the 5' RACE reads and gives no DNA. The sample table includes about 550,000 distinct CDR3 sequences. The sequencing input was blood T cells: a sorted CD56 or NKG2C T cell subset, CD4+ or CD8+ T cells, or bulk PBMC T cells (not recorded which). These receptors came from a man aged 18 to 29 in good health.

V and J are TRBV12-5 and TRBJ2-3. Germline CDR1 and CDR2: LGHNT and FRNRAP. The CDR3 is 15 residues long. CDR3 loop: CASGLGLDNTDTQYF.

V and J are TRBV15 and TRBJ2-3; the D gene TCRdb calls, TRBD2, cannot be checked with no DNA. CDR1 is LNHNV and CDR2 is YYDKDF in the germline V gene (reference sequence). The length of the CDR3 is 17 residues. The CDR3 region is CATSRDVAGTGTDTQYF.

CDR3: CASSDGGGAAGEQFF. The genes are TRBV5-1 and TRBJ2-1; TCRdb's D call, TRBD2, is unchecked because there is no DNA. This CDR3 is 15 amino acids long. The V gene's germline CDR1 is SGHRS and CDR2 YFSETQ.

V gene TRBV29-1 combines with J gene TRBJ2-7; the TCRdb call, TRBD1, lacks DNA for checking. This CDR3 region has 14 residues. CDR1 is SQVTM, CDR2 ANQGSEA, per germline. The CDR3 is CSACQGLPSNEQYF.

V is TRBV12-5 and J is TRBJ2-3; the D call of TRBD1 rests on TCRdb alone, since no DNA is present to check it. Per germline, CDR1 LGHNT and CDR2 FRNRAP. This CDR3 is built from 14 residues. CDR3 amino acids: CASGSGGNTDTQYF.

The chain has TRBV9 and TRBJ2-1; TCRdb picks TRBD2, but there is no DNA to check that call. This CDR3 is 16 amino acids long. The germline gives CDR1 SGDLS, CDR2 YYNGEE. The CDR3: CASSVGAREGRQEQFF.

J is TRBJ1-1 and V is TRBV10-3. CDR1 is ENHRY and CDR2 is SYGVKD in the germline V gene. CDR3 length: 12 amino acids. CDR3 sequence reads: CAISESVTEAFF.

The chain joins TRBV5-5 to TRBJ1-2; TCRdb picks TRBD1, but there is no DNA to check that call. CDR3 length: 13 residues. Germline lookup yields CDR1 SGHKS and CDR2 YYEKEE (reference sequence). CDR3 protein: CASSLFRDSAYTF. Complete variable domain (other parts from reference TRBV5-5 and TRBJ1-2): DAGVTQSPTHLIKTRGQQVTLRCSPISGHKSVSWYQQVLGQGPQFIFQYYEKEERGRGNFPDRFSARQFPNYSSELNVNALLLGDSALYLCASSLFRDSAYTFGSGTRLTVV.

V is TRBV5-1 and J is TRBJ2-3; TCRdb selects TRBD2, and the lack of DNA leaves this call unchecked. Germline CDR1 reads SGHRS; CDR2 reads YFSETQ. This CDR3 region has 16 residues. The CDR3 region is CASSLESGLSTDTQYF.

The CDR3 sequence: CASSPRTGVRYGYTF. This chain links TRBV28 with TRBJ1-2; TCRdb names TRBD1, which stays unverified in the absence of DNA. Germline loops: CDR1 MDHEN, CDR2 SYDVKM. This CDR3 is built from 15 residues.

The genes are TRBV24-1 and TRBJ2-2; TCRdb indicates TRBD2, and absent DNA this call remains unverified. This CDR3 comprises 17 residues. CDR1 is KGHDR, CDR2 SFDVKD, per germline. The CDR3 spells CATSDTPLAGVRGELFF.

This rearrangement joins TRBV29-1 to TRBJ2-5. Looked up from germline, CDR1 is SQVTM and CDR2 is ANQGSEA. This CDR3 has 13 amino acids. The CDR3 reads CSVGSHLRETQYF.

V and J are TRBV6-4 and TRBJ2-3; without DNA, the TCRdb call of TRBD1 cannot be checked. Looked up from germline, CDR1 is MRHNA and CDR2 is SNTAGT. This CDR3 spans 15 amino acids. The CDR3 sequence is CASSGGQGATDTQYF.

This rearrangement joins TRBV29-1 to TRBJ1-1. The CDR3 has 11 amino acids. The V gene's germline CDR1 is SQVTM and CDR2 ANQGSEA. The CDR3 protein is CSGVDFFEAFF.

The rearrangement uses TRBV4-1 and TRBJ2-2; the TCRdb call, TRBD1, lacks DNA for checking. From germline, CDR1 is MGHRA and CDR2 YSYEKL. This CDR3 has 15 residues. The CDR3 sequence is CASSRTGGFGGELFF.

The V and J genes are TRBV29-1 and TRBJ2-1; TCRdb returns TRBD1, unconfirmable since there is no DNA. The CDR3 sequence is 12 residues long. Germline loops: CDR1 SQVTM, CDR2 ANQGSEA. This chain's CDR3 is CSERDRVGEQFF.

The genes are TRBV11-2 and TRBJ1-2. The CDR3 is made up of 15 amino acids. In germline, CDR1 is SGHAT, CDR2 FQNNGV. The CDR3 sequence is CASSLAQTLQRGYTF.

The J gene is TRBJ2-7, the V gene TRBV4-3; the TCRdb D gene call, TRBD1, has no DNA to confirm it. This CDR3 has 16 residues. Per germline, CDR1 LGHNA and CDR2 YSLEER. The CDR3 sequence: CASSQDHLDTSYEQYF.

The J gene is TRBJ2-5, the V gene TRBV5-6; TCRdb names TRBD1, which stays unverified in the absence of DNA. Germline CDR1 is SGHDT and CDR2 is YYEEEE. The CDR3 runs 17 residues. This chain's CDR3 is CASSWLVEQGPQETQYF.

V and J are TRBV13 and TRBJ1-3. The germline CDR1 and CDR2 sequences are PRHDT and FYEKMQ (reference sequence). CDR3 size: 14 residues. This chain's CDR3 is CASKGFRTGNTIYF. Looking up the rest from reference TRBV13 and TRBJ1-3 gives the full variable domain: AAGVIQSPRHLIKEKRETATLKCYPIPRHDTVYWYQQGPGQDPQFLISFYEKMQSDKGSIPDRFSAQQFSDYHSELNMSSLELGDSALYFCASKGFRTGNTIYFGEGSWLTVV.

The rearrangement uses TRBV7-9 and TRBJ2-5. Germline CDR1 is SEHNR and CDR2 is FQNEAQ (reference sequence). The CDR3 is made up of 15 amino acids. The CDR3 loop is CASSFSLGLQETQYF.

This chain joins TRBV7-6 and TRBJ1-5; TCRdb's D call of TRBD1 is untestable without DNA. Germline assignment: CDR1 SGHVS and CDR2 FNYEAQ. The length of the CDR3 is 15 residues. CDR3 loop: CASSQGARGNQPQHF.

The V and J genes are TRBV11-2 and TRBJ2-1; as DNA is missing, the TRBD1 call by TCRdb cannot be tested. Germline loops: CDR1 SGHAT, CDR2 FQNNGV. The CDR3 covers 15 residues. The CDR3 reads CASSLEGPGSNEQFF. Full variable domain (missing parts from reference TRBV11-2 and TRBJ2-1): EAGVAQSPRYKIIEKRQSVAFWCNPISGHATLYWYQQILGQGPKLLIQFQNNGVVDDSQLPKDRFSAERLKGVDSTLKIQPAKLEDSAVYLCASSLEGPGSNEQFFGPGTRLTVL.

The rearrangement uses TRBV7-9 and TRBJ2-6; with no DNA, the TCRdb D assignment of TRBD1 cannot be verified. CDR1 SEHNR and CDR2 FQNEAQ come from the germline V gene (reference sequence). The CDR3 is 14 residues long. The CDR3 is CASSLETVANVLTF.

This chain connects TRBV12-3 or TRBV12-4 to TRBJ1-2. CDR3 size: 13 residues. CDR3 loop: CASSFDGNYGYTF.

The V gene is TRBV29-1, the J gene TRBJ1-1. Germline values: CDR1 SQVTM, CDR2 ANQGSEA. This CDR3 region has 12 residues. Here the CDR3 reads CSVERDRAEAFF.